This TCR beta chain was found in a study of blood T cell repertoires in COVID-19. Overall study context: T cells, B-cell-depleted T cells, or PBMCs provided the cDNA or gDNA that served as material.

CDR1 KGHSH and CDR2 LQKENI come from the germline V gene. CDR3 length: 12 residues. V was clipped by 6 bases and J by 0 bases, with 5 bases between them. Original data processing: Estimated nucleated cell counts came from reference gene primer amplification. Libraries were prepared by immunoSEQ multiplex PCR; TCRdb keeps only in-frame clonotypes and omits some of them. Clone size and V and J calls were adopted from that table, with D and trimming inferred from the DNA. The table records 110,000 or so clones, approximately 87% of them present only once. The TCR originated in a woman aged 45-65 years with acute or convalescent COVID-19. The chain carries TRBV18 and TRBJ1-1; D gene unclear. Sequencing used peripheral blood. DNA of the CDR3: TGTGCCAGCTCTGGAGTGAACACTGAAGCTTTCTTT. This sequence encodes CASSGVNTEAFF.